A selection of T cell receptor beta chains follows, all from one sample in a study of blood T cell repertoires in COVID-19. Produced via immunoSEQ multiplex PCR; TCRdb's table is partial and in-frame only. This table holds fewer than 150,000 clones, around 82% found once. What was sequenced was peripheral blood. These receptors were obtained from a human donor in a cohort sampled during active COVID-19. Both conserved end residues are part of each CDR3. D genes are given only for firm matches. Only part of the rows carry a size: once, few, many, or a class if the clone is expanded.

v_gene: TRBV6-5; abundance: -; j_gene: TRBJ1-5; d_gene: TRBD1; CDR3aa: CASSFTGEVGQPQHF; CDR3nt: TGTGCCAGCAGTTTTACAGGGGAGGTTGGTCAGCCCCAGCATTTT
v_gene: TRBV10-3; abundance: -; j_gene: TRBJ2-7; d_gene: -; CDR3aa: CAISAGTYEQYF; CDR3nt: TGTGCCATCAGTGCCGGGACCTACGAGCAGTACTTC
v_gene: TRBV27; abundance: -; j_gene: TRBJ2-7; d_gene: TRBD2; CDR3aa: CASSRTSKSHEQYF; CDR3nt: TGTGCCAGCAGTCGGACTAGTAAATCCCACGAGCAGTACTTC
v_gene: TRBV5-4; abundance: -; j_gene: TRBJ2-3; d_gene: -; CDR3aa: CASSLAEGGASTDTQYF; CDR3nt: TGTGCCAGCAGCTTGGCCGAGGGGGGGGCCAGCACAGATACGCAGTATTTT
v_gene: TRBV28; abundance: few; j_gene: TRBJ1-5; d_gene: -; CDR3aa: CASRGWVGNQPQHF; CDR3nt: TGTGCCAGCAGGGGCTGGGTCGGCAATCAGCCCCAGCATTTT
v_gene: TRBV27; abundance: -; j_gene: TRBJ1-6; d_gene: -; CDR3aa: CASSSTRTVYNSPLHF; CDR3nt: TGTGCCAGCAGTTCAACACGGACAGTATATAATTCACCCCTCCACTTT
v_gene: TRBV5-4; abundance: -; j_gene: TRBJ1-1; d_gene: -; CDR3aa: CASSLSPDTEAFF; CDR3nt: TGTGCCAGCAGCTTGAGTCCGGACACTGAAGCTTTCTTT
v_gene: TRBV19; abundance: -; j_gene: TRBJ2-2; d_gene: -; CDR3aa: CASTNSGELFF; CDR3nt: TGTGCCAGTACCAATTCCGGGGAGCTGTTTTTT
v_gene: TRBV4-1; abundance: -; j_gene: TRBJ1-4; d_gene: TRBD1; CDR3aa: CASSQWDRGEKLFF; CDR3nt: TGCGCCAGCAGCCAATGGGACAGGGGCGAAAAACTGTTTTTT
v_gene: TRBV5-1; abundance: -; j_gene: TRBJ2-3; d_gene: -; CDR3aa: CASSPFTDTQYF; CDR3nt: TGCGCCAGCAGCCCGTTCACAGATACGCAGTATTTT
v_gene: TRBV11-2; abundance: -; j_gene: TRBJ1-2; d_gene: TRBD1; CDR3aa: CASSFNTGVGYTF; CDR3nt: TGTGCCAGCAGTTTTAACACAGGGGTGGGCTACACCTTC
v_gene: TRBV4-2; abundance: -; j_gene: TRBJ1-1; d_gene: TRBD1; CDR3aa: CASSQDRGADTEAFF; CDR3nt: TGTGCCAGCAGCCAAGACAGGGGGGCGGACACTGAAGCTTTCTTT
v_gene: TRBV6-5; abundance: -; j_gene: TRBJ2-5; d_gene: -; CDR3aa: CASRIAETQYF; CDR3nt: TGTGCCAGCAGGATAGCAGAGACCCAGTACTTC
v_gene: TRBV23-1; abundance: -; j_gene: TRBJ2-7; d_gene: TRBD1; CDR3aa: CASSQQTPKTGSEQYF; CDR3nt: TGCGCCAGCAGTCAACAAACACCAAAGACAGGGTCCGAGCAGTACTTC
v_gene: TRBV7-9; abundance: few; j_gene: TRBJ2-7; d_gene: TRBD2; CDR3aa: CASSFQGLTYEQYF; CDR3nt: TGTGCCAGCAGCTTCCAGGGACTAACCTACGAGCAGTACTTC
v_gene: TRBV19; abundance: -; j_gene: TRBJ2-2; d_gene: TRBD2; CDR3aa: CASSPPGLAGLNTGELFF; CDR3nt: TGTGCCAGTAGTCCACCGGGACTAGCGGGGCTGAACACCGGGGAGCTGTTTTTT
v_gene: TRBV6-1; abundance: -; j_gene: TRBJ1-3; d_gene: -; CDR3aa: CASSDGQGSGNTIYF; CDR3nt: TGTGCCAGCAGTGATGGCCAGGGATCTGGAAACACCATATATTTT
v_gene: TRBV5-1; abundance: -; j_gene: TRBJ1-5; d_gene: TRBD1; CDR3aa: CASSLGTGGQPQHF; CDR3nt: TGCGCCAGCAGCTTAGGGACAGGGGGGCAGCCCCAGCATTTT
v_gene: TRBV5-5; abundance: -; j_gene: TRBJ2-2; d_gene: -; CDR3aa: CASSLVRDLSGELFF; CDR3nt: TGTGCCAGCAGCTTGGTTCGGGATCTATCGGGGGAGCTGTTTTTT
v_gene: TRBV6-6; abundance: once; j_gene: TRBJ1-1; d_gene: -; CDR3aa: CASSYSLNGGTEAFF; CDR3nt: TGTGCCAGCAGTTACTCGCTAAACGGCGGCACTGAAGCTTTCTTT
v_gene: TRBV28; abundance: -; j_gene: TRBJ2-6; d_gene: TRBD1; CDR3aa: CATSGTVAGANVLTF; CDR3nt: TGTGCCACCTCGGGGACAGTTGCTGGGGCCAACGTCCTGACTTTC
v_gene: TRBV24-1; abundance: -; j_gene: TRBJ1-2; d_gene: -; CDR3aa: CATSDRNYGYTF; CDR3nt: TGTGCCACCAGTGATCGTAACTATGGCTACACCTTC
v_gene: TRBV5-5; abundance: -; j_gene: TRBJ1-5; d_gene: TRBD1; CDR3aa: CASSLTGGNQPQHF; CDR3nt: TGTGCCAGCAGCTTGACAGGGGGCAATCAGCCCCAGCATTTT
v_gene: TRBV27; abundance: once; j_gene: TRBJ2-1; d_gene: TRBD1; CDR3aa: CASSLDPGQAYNEQFF; CDR3nt: TGTGCCAGCAGTTTGGATCCGGGACAGGCCTACAATGAGCAGTTCTTC
v_gene: TRBV18; abundance: many; j_gene: TRBJ1-1; d_gene: TRBD1; CDR3aa: CASSLILPGQGRAEAFF; CDR3nt: TGTGCCAGCTCACTAATTCTCCCGGGACAGGGGAGGGCTGAAGCTTTCTTT
v_gene: TRBV28; abundance: -; j_gene: TRBJ1-2; d_gene: TRBD1; CDR3aa: CASSPQGDYGYTF; CDR3nt: TGTGCCAGCAGTCCCCAGGGGGACTATGGCTACACCTTC
v_gene: TRBV3-1/TRBV3-2; abundance: -; j_gene: TRBJ2-3; d_gene: -; CDR3aa: CASSQGFAGDIDTQYF; CDR3nt: TGTGCCAGCAGCCAAGGTTTTGCAGGTGATATCGATACGCAGTATTTT
v_gene: TRBV5-4; abundance: -; j_gene: TRBJ2-1; d_gene: TRBD2; CDR3aa: CASSARLAGGDNEQFF; CDR3nt: TGTGCCAGCAGCGCCCGACTAGCGGGGGGGGACAATGAGCAGTTCTTC